Listed below are T cell receptor beta chains from one sample, sequenced in a study of cytomegalovirus exposure and HLA in healthy donors. Sequenced by immunoSEQ multiplex PCR; TCRdb stores in-frame clones only, minus some. The sample yields 150,000 to 200,000 clones, about 9.4% seen once. Source material: PBMCs. The receptor source for this set is a woman under 40 in good health and CMV-seropositive. Each CDR3 is given with its conserved first and last residue. D genes are given only for firm matches. Not all rows give a size; the values are once, few, many and, for expanded clones, a class.

TRBD1	TRBJ2-1	TRBV7-9	-	TGTGCCAGCAGCCCAGACAGGGGGAATTACAATGAGCAGTTCTTC	CASSPDRGNYNEQFF
TRBD2	TRBJ2-5	TRBV18	-	TGTGCCAGCTCTCCGACTAGCAGCGAAGAGACCCAGTACTTC	CASSPTSSEETQYF
TRBD1	TRBJ1-1	TRBV19	-	TGTGCCAGTAGTATAGATGGAACAGGGGGCATGACTGAAGCTTTCTTT	CASSIDGTGGMTEAFF
-	TRBJ1-2	TRBV29-1	few	TGCAGCGGTCCCTCCTATAACTATGGCTACACCTTC	CSGPSYNYGYTF
-	TRBJ1-1	TRBV10-1	-	TGCGCCAGCACAGGGGACGAGAGGGTAGCTTTCTTT	CASTGDERVAFF
TRBD2	TRBJ2-3	TRBV10-1	few	TGCGCCATCCTTGGACTAGACTCAGATACGCAGTATTTT	CAILGLDSDTQYF
-	TRBJ2-3	TRBV4-1	-	TGCGCCAGCAGCCGCCAGACAGGACTCACAGATACGCAGTATTTT	CASSRQTGLTDTQYF
TRBD1	TRBJ2-7	TRBV27	-	TGTGCCAGCAGTCACGGGACAGGTGGCTACGAGCAGTACTTC	CASSHGTGGYEQYF
TRBD1	TRBJ1-5	TRBV19	-	TGTGCCGGGGGACAGGGGGCAGGGGAACAGCCCCAGCATTTT	CAGGQGAGEQPQHF
TRBD1	TRBJ2-5	TRBV9	few	TGTGCCAGCAGCGTGGCAGGGACAGACCAAGAGACCCAGTACTTC	CASSVAGTDQETQYF
TRBD1	TRBJ1-1	TRBV4-1	-	TGCGCCAGCAGCCTAAGGGGACAGCTTGACACTGAAGCTTTCTTT	CASSLRGQLDTEAFF
-	TRBJ1-1	TRBV10-1	-	TGCGCCAGCAGTGGACAGAGGAACACTGAAGCTTTCTTT	CASSGQRNTEAFF
TRBD2	TRBJ2-5	TRBV7-9	-	TGTGCCAGCAGGTCGACTAGCAGCCAAGAGACCCAGTACTTC	CASRSTSSQETQYF
-	TRBJ2-2	TRBV7-6	-	TGTGCCAGCACCTCGTACAGGTTACGTTCGAACACCGGGGAGCTGTTTTTT	CASTSYRLRSNTGELFF
-	TRBJ1-2	TRBV5-5	-	TGTGCCAGCAGCGTGGCCGGGGGAACTGGCTACACCTTC	CASSVAGGTGYTF
-	TRBJ1-2	TRBV6-1	-	TGTGCCACCGCAGGGGCAGGGTTCTATGGCTACACCTTC	CATAGAGFYGYTF
-	TRBJ1-1	TRBV10-3	-	TGTGCCATCAGTGAGACCAGGGTCCGGACTGAAGCTTTCTTT	CAISETRVRTEAFF
-	TRBJ2-7	TRBV2	few	TGTGCCAGCAGTGACAGCTACGAGCAGTACTTC	CASSDSYEQYF
TRBD1	TRBJ1-2	TRBV19	few	TGTGCCAGTAGTATCGGACAGGGAGCATTTGGCTACACCTTC	CASSIGQGAFGYTF
-	TRBJ2-7	TRBV2	-	TGTGCCAGCAGTGATGGGGGTCGCGGGGCGTATTTCTACGAGCAGTACTTC	CASSDGGRGAYFYEQYF
TRBD1	TRBJ2-1	TRBV11-2	-	TGTGCCAGCAGCTTAGACAGGGGGCGGGATGAGCAGTTCTTC	CASSLDRGRDEQFF
TRBD2	TRBJ2-1	TRBV5-6	-	TGTGCCAGCAGCCCCCCCTGGGGGGGTGGGACCTACAATGAGCAGTTCTTC	CASSPPWGGGTYNEQFF